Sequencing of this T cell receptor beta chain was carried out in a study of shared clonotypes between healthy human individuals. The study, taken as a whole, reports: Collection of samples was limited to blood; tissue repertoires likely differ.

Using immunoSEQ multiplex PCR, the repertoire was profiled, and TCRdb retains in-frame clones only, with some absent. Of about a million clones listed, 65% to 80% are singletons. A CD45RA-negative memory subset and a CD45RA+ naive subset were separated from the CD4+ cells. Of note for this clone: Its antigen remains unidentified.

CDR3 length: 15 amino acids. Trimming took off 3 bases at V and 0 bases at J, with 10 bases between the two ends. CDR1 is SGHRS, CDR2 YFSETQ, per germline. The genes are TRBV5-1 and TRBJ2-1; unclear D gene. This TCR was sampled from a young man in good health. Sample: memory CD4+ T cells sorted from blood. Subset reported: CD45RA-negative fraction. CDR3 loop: CASSSGPLSYNEQFF. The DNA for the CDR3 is TGCGCCAGCAGCTCCGGACCTCTCTCCTACAATGAGCAGTTCTTC.